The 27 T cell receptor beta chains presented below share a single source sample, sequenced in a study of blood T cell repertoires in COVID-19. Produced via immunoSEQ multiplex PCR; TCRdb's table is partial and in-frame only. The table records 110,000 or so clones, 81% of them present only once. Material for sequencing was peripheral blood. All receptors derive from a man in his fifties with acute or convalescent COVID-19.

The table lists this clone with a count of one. The CDR3 sequence: CSVEGRATEQFF. DNA for the CDR3: TGCAGCGTTGAAGGCCGCGCAACGGAGCAGTTCTTC. This chain uses TRBV29-1 with TRBJ2-1; D unresolved. Trimming removed 1 base from V and 10 bases from J, with 11 bases in between. From germline, CDR1 is SQVTM and CDR2 ANQGSEA. This CDR3 is 12 amino acids long.

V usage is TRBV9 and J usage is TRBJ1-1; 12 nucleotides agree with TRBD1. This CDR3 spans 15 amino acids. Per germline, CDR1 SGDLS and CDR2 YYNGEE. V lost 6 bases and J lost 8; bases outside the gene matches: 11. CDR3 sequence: CASTAQGTGGSEAFF. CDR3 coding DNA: TGTGCCAGCACCGCTCAGGGGACAGGGGGCTCAGAAGCTTTCTTT.

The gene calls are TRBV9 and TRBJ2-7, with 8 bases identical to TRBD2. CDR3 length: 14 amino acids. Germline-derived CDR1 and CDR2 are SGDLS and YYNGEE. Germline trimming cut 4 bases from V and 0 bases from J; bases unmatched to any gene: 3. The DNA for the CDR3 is TGTGCCAGCAGCATAAGCGGGGGCTCCTACGAGCAGTACTTC. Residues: CASSISGGSYEQYF.

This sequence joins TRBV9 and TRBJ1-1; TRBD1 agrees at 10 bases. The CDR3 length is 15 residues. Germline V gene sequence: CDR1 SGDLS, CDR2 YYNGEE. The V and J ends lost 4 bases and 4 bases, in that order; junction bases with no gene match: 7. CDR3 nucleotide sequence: TGTGCCAGCAGCCCCCGGGACAGGGGAGTCACTGAAGCTTTCTTT. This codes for CASSPRDRGVTEAFF.

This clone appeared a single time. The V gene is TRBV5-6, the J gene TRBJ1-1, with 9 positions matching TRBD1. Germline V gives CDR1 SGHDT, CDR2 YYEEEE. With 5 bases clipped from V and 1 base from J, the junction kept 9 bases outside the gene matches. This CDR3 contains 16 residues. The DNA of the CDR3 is TGTGCCAGCAGGCAGGACAGGGGATGGAGGAACACTGAAGCTTTCTTT. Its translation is CASRQDRGWRNTEAFF. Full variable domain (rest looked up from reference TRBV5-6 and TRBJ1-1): DAGVTQSPTHLIKTRGQQVTLRCSPKSGHDTVSWYQQALGQGPQFIFQYYEEEERQRGNFPDRFSGHQFPNYSSELNVNALLLGDSALYLCASRQDRGWRNTEAFFGQGTRLTVV.

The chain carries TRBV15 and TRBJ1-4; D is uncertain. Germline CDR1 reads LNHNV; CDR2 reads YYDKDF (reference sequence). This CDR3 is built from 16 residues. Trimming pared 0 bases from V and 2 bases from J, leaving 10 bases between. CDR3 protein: CATSREIGRTNEKLFF. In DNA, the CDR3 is TGTGCCACCAGCAGAGAAATCGGGAGGACTAATGAAAAACTGTTTTTT.

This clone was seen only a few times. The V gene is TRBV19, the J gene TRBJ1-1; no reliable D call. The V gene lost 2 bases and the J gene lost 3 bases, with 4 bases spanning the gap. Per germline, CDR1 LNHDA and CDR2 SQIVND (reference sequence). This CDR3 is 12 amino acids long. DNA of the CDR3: TGTGCCAGTAGTATACCGGACACTGAAGCTTTCTTT. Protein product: CASSIPDTEAFF.

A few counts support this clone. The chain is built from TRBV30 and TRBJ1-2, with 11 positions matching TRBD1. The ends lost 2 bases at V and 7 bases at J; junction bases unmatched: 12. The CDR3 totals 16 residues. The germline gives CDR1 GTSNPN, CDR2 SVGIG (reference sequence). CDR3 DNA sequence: TGTGCCTGGAGTTCAACCACGGGACAGGGGGTGGGTGGCTACACCTTC. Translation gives CAWSSTTGQGVGGYTF.

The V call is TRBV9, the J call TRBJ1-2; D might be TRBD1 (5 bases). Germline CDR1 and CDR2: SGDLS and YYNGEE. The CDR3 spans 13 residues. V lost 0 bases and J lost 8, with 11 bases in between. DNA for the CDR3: TGTGCCAGCAGCGTAGCTGGGGCATTAGGCTACACCTTC. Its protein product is CASSVAGALGYTF.

CDR3 amino acids: CASTQGSQPQHF. The CDR3 region has the DNA TGTGCCAGCACCCAGGGGTCCCAGCCCCAGCATTTT. The V call is TRBV27, the J call TRBJ1-5; D might be TRBD1 (6 bases). Germline values: CDR1 MNHEY, CDR2 SMNVEV (reference sequence). This CDR3 contains 12 residues. V lost 7 bases to trimming and J lost 7 bases, with 11 bases between them.

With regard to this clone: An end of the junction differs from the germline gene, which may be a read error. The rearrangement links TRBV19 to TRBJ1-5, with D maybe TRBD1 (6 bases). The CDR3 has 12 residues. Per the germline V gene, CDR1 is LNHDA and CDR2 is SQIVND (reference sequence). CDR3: CASPGGKQPQHF. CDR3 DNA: TGTGCCTCCCCGGGGGGCAAGCAGCCCCAGCATTTT.

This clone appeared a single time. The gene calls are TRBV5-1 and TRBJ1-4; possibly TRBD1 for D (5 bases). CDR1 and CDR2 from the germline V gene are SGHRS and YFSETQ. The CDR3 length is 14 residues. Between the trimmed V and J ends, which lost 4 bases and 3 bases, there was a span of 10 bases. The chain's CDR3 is CASSGGTANEKLFF. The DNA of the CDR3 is TGCGCCAGCAGCGGGGGGACGGCTAATGAAAAACTGTTTTTT.

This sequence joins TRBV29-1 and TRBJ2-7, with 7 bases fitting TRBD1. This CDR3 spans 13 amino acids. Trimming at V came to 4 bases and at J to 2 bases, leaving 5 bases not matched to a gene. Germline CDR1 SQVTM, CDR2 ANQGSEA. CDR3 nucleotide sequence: TGCAGCGTTGGGGACAGCTCTACCTACGAGCAGTACTTC. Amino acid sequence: CSVGDSSTYEQYF.

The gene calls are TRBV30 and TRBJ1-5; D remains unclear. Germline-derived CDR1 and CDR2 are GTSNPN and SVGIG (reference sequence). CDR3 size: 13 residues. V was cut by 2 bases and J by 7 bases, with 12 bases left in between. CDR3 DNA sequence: TGTGCCTGGAGTCCCCAACGGAGGCAGCCCCAGCATTTT. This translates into CAWSPQRRQPQHF.

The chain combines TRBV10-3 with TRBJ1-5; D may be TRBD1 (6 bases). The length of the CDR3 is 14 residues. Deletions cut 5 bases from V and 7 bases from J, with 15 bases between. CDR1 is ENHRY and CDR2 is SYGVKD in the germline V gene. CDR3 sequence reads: CAISSGVMGQPQHF. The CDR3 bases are TGTGCCATCAGTTCAGGGGTGATGGGACAGCCCCAGCATTTT.

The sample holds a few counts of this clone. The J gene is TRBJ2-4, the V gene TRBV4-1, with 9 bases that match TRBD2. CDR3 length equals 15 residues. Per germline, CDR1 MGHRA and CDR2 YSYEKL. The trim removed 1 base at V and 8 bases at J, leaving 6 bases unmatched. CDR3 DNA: TGCGCCAGCAGCCAAGTGGGACTAGCCGGGGACATTCAGTACTTC. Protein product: CASSQVGLAGDIQYF.

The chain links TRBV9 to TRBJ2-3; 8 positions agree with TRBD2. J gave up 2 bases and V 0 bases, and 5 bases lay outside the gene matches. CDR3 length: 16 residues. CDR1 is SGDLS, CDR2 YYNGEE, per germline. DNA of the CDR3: TGTGCCAGCAGCGTAGATCGGGGGGGCCCCACAGATACGCAGTATTTT. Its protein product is CASSVDRGGPTDTQYF.

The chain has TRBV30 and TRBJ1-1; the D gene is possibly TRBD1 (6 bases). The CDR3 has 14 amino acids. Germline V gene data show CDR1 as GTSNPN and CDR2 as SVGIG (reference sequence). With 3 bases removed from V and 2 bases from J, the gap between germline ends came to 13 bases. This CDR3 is CAWRKRGQNTEAFF. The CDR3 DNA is TGTGCCTGGAGGAAGAGGGGACAAAACACTGAAGCTTTCTTT.

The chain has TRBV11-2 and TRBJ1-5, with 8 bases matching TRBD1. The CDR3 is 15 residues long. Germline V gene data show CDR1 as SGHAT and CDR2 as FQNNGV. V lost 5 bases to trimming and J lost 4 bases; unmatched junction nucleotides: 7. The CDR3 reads CASSEDREGNQPQHF. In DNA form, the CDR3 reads TGTGCCAGCAGCGAGGACAGGGAAGGAAATCAGCCCCAGCATTTT.

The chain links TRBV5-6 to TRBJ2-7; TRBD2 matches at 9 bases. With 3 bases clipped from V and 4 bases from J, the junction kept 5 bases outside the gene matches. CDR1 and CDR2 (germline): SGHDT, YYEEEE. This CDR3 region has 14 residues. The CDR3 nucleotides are TGTGCCAGCAGCTGGGCGGGGGGGGAATACGAGCAGTACTTC. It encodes CASSWAGGEYEQYF.

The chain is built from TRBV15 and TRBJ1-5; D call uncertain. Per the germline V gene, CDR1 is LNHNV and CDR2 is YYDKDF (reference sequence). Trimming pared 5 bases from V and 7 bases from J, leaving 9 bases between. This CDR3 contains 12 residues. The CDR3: CATSSGDQPQHF. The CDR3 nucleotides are TGTGCCACCAGCTCGGGTGACCAGCCCCAGCATTTT.

This CDR3 reads CASSSVGANPYEQYV. In DNA, the CDR3 is TGTGCCAGCAGTTCCGTGGGGGCGAACCCCTACGAGCAGTACGTC. The J gene is TRBJ2-7, the V gene TRBV28, with D possibly matching TRBD1 (6 bases). V was trimmed by 4 bases and J by 2 bases, leaving 15 bases between them. Germline V gene sequence: CDR1 MDHEN, CDR2 SYDVKM. The CDR3 is 15 residues long.

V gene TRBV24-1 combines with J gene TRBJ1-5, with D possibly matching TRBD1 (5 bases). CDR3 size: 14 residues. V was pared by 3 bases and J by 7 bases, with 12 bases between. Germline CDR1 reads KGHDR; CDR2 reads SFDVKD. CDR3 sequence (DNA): TGTGCCACCAGTGATAATCAGGGTCGGCAGCCCCAGCATTTT. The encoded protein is CATSDNQGRQPQHF.

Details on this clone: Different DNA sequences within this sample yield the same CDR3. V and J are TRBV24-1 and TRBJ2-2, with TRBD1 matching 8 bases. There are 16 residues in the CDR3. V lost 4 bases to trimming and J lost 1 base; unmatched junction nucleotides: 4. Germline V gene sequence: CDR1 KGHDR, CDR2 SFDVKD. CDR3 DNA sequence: TGTGCCACCAGTGACTCCGGGACAGGGAACACCGGGGAGCTGTTTTTT. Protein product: CATSDSGTGNTGELFF.

The CDR3 DNA reads TGTGCCAGCAGCCAAGGTAGCGGGGCGCAGTATTTT. Protein sequence: CASSQGSGAQYF. The rearrangement joins TRBV3-1 (or the pseudogene TRBV3-2) to TRBJ2-3, with TRBD2 matching over 8 bases. Trimming took 1 base from V and 10 from J; bases not matched to a gene: 1. The CDR3 covers 12 residues. Germline CDR1 LGHDT, CDR2 YNNKEL (reference sequence).

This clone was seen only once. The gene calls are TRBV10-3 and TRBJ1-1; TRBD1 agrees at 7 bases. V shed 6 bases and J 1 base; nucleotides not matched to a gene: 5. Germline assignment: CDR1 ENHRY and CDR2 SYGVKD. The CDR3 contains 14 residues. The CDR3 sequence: CAIRRGTANTEAFF. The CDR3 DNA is TGTGCCATCAGGAGGGGGACAGCGAACACTGAAGCTTTCTTT.

The CDR3 DNA follows: TGTGCCAGCAATTGGAGGACAGACAATTCACCCCTCCACTTT. Protein sequence: CASNWRTDNSPLHF. The V and J genes are TRBV2 and TRBJ1-6; TRBD1 might be the D (6 bases). CDR1 is SNHLY and CDR2 is FYNNEI in the germline V gene. The CDR3 has 14 residues. V lost 7 bases, J lost 7 bases, and 14 bases lay in between.